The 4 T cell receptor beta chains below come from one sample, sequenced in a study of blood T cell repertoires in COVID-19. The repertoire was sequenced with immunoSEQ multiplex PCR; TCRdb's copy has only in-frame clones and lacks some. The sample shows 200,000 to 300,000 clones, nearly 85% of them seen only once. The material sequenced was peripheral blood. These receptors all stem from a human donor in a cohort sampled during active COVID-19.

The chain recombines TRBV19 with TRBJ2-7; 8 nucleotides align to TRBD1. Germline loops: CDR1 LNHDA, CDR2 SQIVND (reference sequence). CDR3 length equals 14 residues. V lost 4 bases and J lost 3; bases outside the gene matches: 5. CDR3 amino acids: CASSTGQGSYEQYF. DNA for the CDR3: TGTGCCAGTAGTACCGGACAGGGTAGCTACGAGCAGTACTTC.

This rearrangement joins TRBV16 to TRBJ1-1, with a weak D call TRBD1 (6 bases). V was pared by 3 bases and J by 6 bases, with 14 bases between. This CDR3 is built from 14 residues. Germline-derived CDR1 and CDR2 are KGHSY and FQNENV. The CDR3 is CASSQGRGWPEAFF. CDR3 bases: TGTGCCAGCAGCCAGGGCAGGGGATGGCCTGAAGCTTTCTTT.

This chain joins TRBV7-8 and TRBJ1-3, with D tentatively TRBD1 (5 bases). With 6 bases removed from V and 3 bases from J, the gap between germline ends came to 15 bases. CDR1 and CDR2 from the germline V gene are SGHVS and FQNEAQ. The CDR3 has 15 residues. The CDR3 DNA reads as TGTGCCAGCAGTAAGAAGGGGCTAGTTGGAAACACCATATATTTT. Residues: CASSKKGLVGNTIYF.

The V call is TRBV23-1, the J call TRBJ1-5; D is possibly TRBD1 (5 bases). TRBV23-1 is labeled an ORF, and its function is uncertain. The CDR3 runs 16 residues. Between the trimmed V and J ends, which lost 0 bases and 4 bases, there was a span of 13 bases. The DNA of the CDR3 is TGCGCCAGCAGTCAATCCCAGGACACGGAAAATCAGCCCCAGCATTTT. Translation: CASSQSQDTENQPQHF.